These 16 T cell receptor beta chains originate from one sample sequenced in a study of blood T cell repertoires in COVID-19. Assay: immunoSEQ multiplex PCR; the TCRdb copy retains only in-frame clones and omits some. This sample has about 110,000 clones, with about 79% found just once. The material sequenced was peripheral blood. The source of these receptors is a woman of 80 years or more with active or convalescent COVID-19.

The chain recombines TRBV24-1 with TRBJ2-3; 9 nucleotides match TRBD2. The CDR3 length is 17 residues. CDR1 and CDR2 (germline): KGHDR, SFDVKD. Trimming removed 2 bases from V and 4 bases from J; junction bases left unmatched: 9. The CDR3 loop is CATSDSGLADVSDTQYF. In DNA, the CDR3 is TGTGCCACCAGTGATTCGGGACTAGCCGACGTCTCAGATACGCAGTATTTT.

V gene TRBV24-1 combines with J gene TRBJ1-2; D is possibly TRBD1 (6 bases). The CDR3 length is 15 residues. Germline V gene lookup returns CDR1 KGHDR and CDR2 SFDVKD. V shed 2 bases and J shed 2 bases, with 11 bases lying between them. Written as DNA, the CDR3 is TGTGCCACCAGTGATTCGCAGGGGCGGAACTATGGCTACACCTTC. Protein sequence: CATSDSQGRNYGYTF.

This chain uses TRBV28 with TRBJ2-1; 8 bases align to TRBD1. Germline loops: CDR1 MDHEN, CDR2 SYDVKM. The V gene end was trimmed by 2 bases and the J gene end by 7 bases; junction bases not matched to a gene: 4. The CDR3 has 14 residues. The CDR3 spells CASSLPGQENEQFF. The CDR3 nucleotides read TGTGCCAGCAGTTTACCGGGACAGGAAAATGAGCAGTTCTTC.

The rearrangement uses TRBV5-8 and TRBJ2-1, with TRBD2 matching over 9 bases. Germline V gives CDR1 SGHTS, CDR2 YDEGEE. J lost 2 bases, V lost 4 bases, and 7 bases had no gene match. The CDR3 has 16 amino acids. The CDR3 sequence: CASSKGSGGAYNEQFF. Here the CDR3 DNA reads TGTGCCAGCAGCAAGGGTAGCGGGGGAGCCTACAATGAGCAGTTCTTC.

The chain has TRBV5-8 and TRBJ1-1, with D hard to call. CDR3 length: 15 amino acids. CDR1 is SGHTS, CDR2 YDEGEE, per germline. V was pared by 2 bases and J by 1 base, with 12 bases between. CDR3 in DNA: TGTGCCAGCAGCTTTCCGGGATTTCGGAACACTGAAGCTTTCTTT. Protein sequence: CASSFPGFRNTEAFF.

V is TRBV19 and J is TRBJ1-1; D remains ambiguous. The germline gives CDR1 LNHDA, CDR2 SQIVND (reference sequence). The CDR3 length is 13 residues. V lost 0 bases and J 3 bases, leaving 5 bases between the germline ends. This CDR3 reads CASSIDLYTEAFF. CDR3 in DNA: TGTGCCAGTAGTATAGATCTCTACACTGAAGCTTTCTTT.

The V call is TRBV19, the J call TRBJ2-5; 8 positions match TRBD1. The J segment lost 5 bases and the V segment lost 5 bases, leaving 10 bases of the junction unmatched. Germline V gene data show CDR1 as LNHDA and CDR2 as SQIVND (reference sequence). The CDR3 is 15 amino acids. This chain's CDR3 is CASSSAGGFVETQYF. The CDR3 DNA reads TGTGCCAGTAGTTCGGCAGGGGGCTTCGTCGAGACCCAGTACTTC.

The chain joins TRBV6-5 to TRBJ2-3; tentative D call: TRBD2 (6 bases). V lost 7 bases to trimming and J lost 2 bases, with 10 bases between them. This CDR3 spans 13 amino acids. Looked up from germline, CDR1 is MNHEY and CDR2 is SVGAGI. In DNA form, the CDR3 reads TGTGCCAGCATGCAGCGGGCCACAGATACGCAGTATTTT. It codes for CASMQRATDTQYF.

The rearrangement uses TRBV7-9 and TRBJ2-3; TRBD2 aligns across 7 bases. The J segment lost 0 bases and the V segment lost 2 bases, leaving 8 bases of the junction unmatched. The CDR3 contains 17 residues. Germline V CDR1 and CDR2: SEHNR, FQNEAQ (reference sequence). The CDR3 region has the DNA TGTGCCAGCAGCTTAAGCCGGGGGGAGACTAGCACAGATACGCAGTATTTT. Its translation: CASSLSRGETSTDTQYF. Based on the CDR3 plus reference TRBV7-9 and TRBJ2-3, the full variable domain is DTGVSQNPRHKITKRGQNVTFRCDPISEHNRLYWYRQTLGQGPEFLTYFQNEAQLEKSRLLSDRFSAERPKGSFSTLEIQRTEQGDSAMYLCASSLSRGETSTDTQYFGPGTRLTVL.

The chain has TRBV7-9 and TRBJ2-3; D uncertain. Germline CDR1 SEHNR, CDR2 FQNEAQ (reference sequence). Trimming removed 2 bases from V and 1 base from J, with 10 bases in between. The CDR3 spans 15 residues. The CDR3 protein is CASSLLARRTDTQYF. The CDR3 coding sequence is TGTGCCAGCAGCTTACTGGCGCGGCGCACAGATACGCAGTATTTT.

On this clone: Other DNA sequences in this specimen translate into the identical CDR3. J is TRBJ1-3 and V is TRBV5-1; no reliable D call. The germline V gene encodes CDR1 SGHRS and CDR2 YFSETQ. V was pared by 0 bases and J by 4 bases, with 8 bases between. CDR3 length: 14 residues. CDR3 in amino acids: CASSLVGEGNTIYF. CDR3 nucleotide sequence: TGCGCCAGCAGCTTGGTCGGGGAGGGAAACACCATATATTTT.

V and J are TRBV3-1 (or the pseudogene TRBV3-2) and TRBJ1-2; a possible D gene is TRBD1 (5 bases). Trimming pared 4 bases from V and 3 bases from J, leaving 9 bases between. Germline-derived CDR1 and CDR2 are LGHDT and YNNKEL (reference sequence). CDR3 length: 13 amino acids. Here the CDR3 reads CASSLRVDYGYTF. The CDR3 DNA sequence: TGTGCCAGCAGCCTCAGGGTAGACTATGGCTACACCTTC.

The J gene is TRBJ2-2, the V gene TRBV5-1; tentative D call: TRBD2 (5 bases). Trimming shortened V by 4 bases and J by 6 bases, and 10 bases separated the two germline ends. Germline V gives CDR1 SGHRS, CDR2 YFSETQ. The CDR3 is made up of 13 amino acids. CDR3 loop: CASSELGPGELFF. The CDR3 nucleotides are TGCGCCAGCAGCGAACTAGGGCCCGGGGAGCTGTTTTTT. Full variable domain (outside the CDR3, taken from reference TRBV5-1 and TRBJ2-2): KAGVTQTPRYLIKTRGQQVTLSCSPISGHRSVSWYQQTPGQGLQFLFEYFSETQRNKGNFPGRFSGRQFSNSRSEMNVSTLELGDSALYLCASSELGPGELFFGEGSRLTVL.

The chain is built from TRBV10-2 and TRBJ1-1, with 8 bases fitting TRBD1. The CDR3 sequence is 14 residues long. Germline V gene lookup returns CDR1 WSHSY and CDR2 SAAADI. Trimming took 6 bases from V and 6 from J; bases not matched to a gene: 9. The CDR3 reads CASRIGQGGAEAFF. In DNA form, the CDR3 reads TGCGCCAGCAGAATTGGACAGGGAGGAGCTGAAGCTTTCTTT.

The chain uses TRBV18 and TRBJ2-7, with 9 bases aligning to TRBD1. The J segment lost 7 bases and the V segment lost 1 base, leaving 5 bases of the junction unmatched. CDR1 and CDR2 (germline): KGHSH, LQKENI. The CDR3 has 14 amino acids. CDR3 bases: TGTGCCAGCTCACCACTCGTCGGACAGGGGGAGCAGTACTTC. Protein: CASSPLVGQGEQYF.

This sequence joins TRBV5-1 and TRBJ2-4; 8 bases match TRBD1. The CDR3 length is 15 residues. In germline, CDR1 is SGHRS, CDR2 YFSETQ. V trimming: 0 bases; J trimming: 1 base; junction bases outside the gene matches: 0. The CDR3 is CASSLAGGAKNIQYF. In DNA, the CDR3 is TGCGCCAGCAGCTTGGCAGGGGGCGCCAAAAACATTCAGTACTTC.